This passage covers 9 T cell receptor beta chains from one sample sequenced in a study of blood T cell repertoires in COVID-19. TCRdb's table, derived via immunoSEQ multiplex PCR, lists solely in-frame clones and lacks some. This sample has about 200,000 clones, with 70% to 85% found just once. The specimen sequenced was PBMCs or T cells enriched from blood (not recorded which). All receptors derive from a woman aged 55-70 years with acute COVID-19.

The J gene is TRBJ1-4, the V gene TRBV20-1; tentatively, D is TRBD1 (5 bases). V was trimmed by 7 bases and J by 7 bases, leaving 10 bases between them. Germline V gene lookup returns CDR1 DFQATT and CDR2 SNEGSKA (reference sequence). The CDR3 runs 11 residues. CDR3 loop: CSVGRGEKLFF. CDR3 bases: TGCAGTGTTGGGAGGGGTGAAAAACTGTTTTTT.

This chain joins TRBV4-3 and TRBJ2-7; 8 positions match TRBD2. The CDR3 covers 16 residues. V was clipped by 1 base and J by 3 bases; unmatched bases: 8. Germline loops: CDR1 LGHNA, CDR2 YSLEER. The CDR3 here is CASSQVSAGVNYEQYV. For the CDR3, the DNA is TGCGCCAGCAGCCAAGTCTCAGCGGGGGTTAACTACGAGCAGTACGTC.

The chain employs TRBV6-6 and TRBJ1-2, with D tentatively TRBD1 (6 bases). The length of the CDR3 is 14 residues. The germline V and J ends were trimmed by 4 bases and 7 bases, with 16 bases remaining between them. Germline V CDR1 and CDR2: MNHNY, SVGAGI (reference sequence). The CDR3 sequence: CASSLDRPPGGYTF. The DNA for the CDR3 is TGTGCCAGCAGTTTGGACAGACCCCCCGGTGGCTACACCTTC.

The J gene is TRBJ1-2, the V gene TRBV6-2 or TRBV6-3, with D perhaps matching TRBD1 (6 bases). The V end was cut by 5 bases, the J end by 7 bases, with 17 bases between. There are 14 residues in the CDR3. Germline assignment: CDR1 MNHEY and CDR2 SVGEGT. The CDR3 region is CASSRLGGALGYTF. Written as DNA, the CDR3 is TGTGCCAGCAGTCGACTTGGGGGGGCGCTTGGCTACACCTTC.

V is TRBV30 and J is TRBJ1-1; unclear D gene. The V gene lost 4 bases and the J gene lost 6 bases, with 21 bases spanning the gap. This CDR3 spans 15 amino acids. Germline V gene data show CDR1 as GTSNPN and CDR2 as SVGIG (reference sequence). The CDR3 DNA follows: TGTGCCTGGAAAATCGGTAGGAGGGTCGGAGCTGAAGCTTTCTTT. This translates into CAWKIGRRVGAEAFF.

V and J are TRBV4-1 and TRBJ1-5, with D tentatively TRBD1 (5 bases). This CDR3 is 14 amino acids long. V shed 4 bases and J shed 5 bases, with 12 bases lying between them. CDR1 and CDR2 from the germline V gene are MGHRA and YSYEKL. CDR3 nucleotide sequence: TGCGCCAGCAGCCCACAACGACAGCATCAGCCCCAGCATTTT. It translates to CASSPQRQHQPQHF.

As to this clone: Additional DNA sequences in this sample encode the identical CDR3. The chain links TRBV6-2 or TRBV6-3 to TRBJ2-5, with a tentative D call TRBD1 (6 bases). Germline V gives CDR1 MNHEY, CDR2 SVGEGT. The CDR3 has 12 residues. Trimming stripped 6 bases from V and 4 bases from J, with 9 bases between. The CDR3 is CASSPQGETQYF. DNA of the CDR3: TGTGCCAGCAGCCCACAGGGAGAGACCCAGTACTTC.

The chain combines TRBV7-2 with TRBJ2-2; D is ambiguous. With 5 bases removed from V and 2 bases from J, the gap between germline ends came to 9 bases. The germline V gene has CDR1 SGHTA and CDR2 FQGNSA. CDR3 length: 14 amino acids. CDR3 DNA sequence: TGTGCCAGCAGCCCCAACAGTAACACCGGGGAGCTGTTTTTT. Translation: CASSPNSNTGELFF.

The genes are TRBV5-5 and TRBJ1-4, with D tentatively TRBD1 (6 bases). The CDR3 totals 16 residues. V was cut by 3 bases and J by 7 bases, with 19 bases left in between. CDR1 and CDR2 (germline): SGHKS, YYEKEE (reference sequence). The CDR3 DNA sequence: TGTGCCAGCAGCTCCGGACAGCTCTCGGCGGGTGAAAAACTGTTTTTT. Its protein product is CASSSGQLSAGEKLFF. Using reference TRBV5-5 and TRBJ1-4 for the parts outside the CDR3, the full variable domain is DAGVTQSPTHLIKTRGQQVTLRCSPISGHKSVSWYQQVLGQGPQFIFQYYEKEERGRGNFPDRFSARQFPNYSSELNVNALLLGDSALYLCASSSGQLSAGEKLFFGSGTQLSVL.